The present entry profiles one T cell receptor beta chain with its context. The data were obtained in a study of blood T cell repertoires in COVID-19. The table came from immunoSEQ multiplex PCR; TCRdb's copy has only in-frame clones and leaves some out. The data show about 100,000 clones, with approximately 90% seen just once and about 2.2% held by the top ten. Sequenced sample: peripheral blood. The receptor was isolated from a man between 45 and 60 years old with active COVID-19.

CDR3 sequence: CASSSMTGLNTEAFF. CDR3 DNA: TGTGCCAGCAGCTCGATGACAGGCCTGAACACTGAAGCTTTCTTT. V is TRBV13 and J is TRBJ1-1; D perhaps matches TRBD1 (6 bases). V was pared by 4 bases and J by 0 bases, with 12 bases between. From germline, CDR1 is PRHDT and CDR2 FYEKMQ (reference sequence). The CDR3 runs to 15 residues.